This T cell receptor (beta chain) is from a study of blood T cell repertoires in COVID-19. Losses at the gene ends were 1 base for V and 5 bases for J; bases not matched to a gene: 9. In germline, CDR1 is SGHAT, CDR2 FQNNGV. This CDR3 comprises 17 residues. Source study methods: The assay estimated nucleated cells by amplifying reference gene primers. TCRdb's copy holds only in-frame clones and misses some; the assay was immunoSEQ multiplex PCR. The V and J calls and clone size are taken from that table; D and trimming were inferred from the DNA. The data show hundreds of thousands of clones, 86% seen once.

The TCR comes from a woman of 80 years or more with COVID-19, enrolled during active disease. The sequenced sample was peripheral blood. The genes are TRBV11-2 and TRBJ2-3, with TRBD2 matching 10 bases. For the CDR3, the DNA is TGTGCCAGCAGCTTAGTGTCAGCGGGGGGGCCCCAAGATACGCAGTATTTT. As protein: CASSLVSAGGPQDTQYF.